This TCR beta chain comes out of a study of T cell responses to AZD1222 COVID-19 vaccine. General study points: It was only after the peak T cell response that any repertoires were sampled. With dominance at 160-218 and 743-854, vaccine-associated CD4 TCRs spanned spike.

Profiled with immunoSEQ multiplex PCR; TCRdb holds only in-frame clones, not every one. The sample consists of 250,000 to 300,000 clones, approximately 94% of them appearing once. Comment on this clone: Its antigen remains unidentified.

Recipients boosted at about 4 weeks or about 12 weeks are pooled. The source material was peripheral blood, sampled 28 days after the second AZD1222 dose. The sequence was obtained from an adult who received the AZD1222 COVID-19 vaccine.

The CDR3 nucleotides are TGCAGCGTTGTACTAGCGGGGGCCCCGGTTCCTTATTTT. It codes for CSVVLAGAPVPYF. V and J are TRBV29-1 and TRBJ2-3, with 11 positions matching TRBD2. The CDR3 runs 13 residues. Germline-derived CDR1 and CDR2 are SQVTM and ANQGSEA. The ends lost 4 bases at V and 15 bases at J; junction bases unmatched: 12.